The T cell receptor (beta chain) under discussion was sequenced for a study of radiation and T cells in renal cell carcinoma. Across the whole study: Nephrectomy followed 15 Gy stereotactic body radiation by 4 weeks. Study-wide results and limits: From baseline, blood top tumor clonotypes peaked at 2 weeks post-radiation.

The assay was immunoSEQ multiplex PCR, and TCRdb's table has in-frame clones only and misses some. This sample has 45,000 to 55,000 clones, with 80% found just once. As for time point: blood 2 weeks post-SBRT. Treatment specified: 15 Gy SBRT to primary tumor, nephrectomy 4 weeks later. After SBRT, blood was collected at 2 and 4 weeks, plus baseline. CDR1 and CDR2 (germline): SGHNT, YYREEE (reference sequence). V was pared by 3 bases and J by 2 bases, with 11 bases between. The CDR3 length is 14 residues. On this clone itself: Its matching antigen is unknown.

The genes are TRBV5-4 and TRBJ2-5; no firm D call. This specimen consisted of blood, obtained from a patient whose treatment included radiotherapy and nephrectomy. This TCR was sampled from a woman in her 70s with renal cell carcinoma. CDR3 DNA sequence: TGTGCCAGCAGCTCTTCGCTCCTACAAGAGACCCAGTACTTC. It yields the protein CASSSSLLQETQYF.